This entry describes one T cell receptor beta chain. Repertoires were generated with immunoSEQ multiplex PCR, while TCRdb's copy carries only in-frame clones and drops some. The repertoire holds 50,000 to 60,000 clones, with about 83% as singletons. Trimming shortened V by 4 bases and J by 6 bases, and 14 bases separated the two germline ends. CDR1 is SGDLS and CDR2 is YYNGEE in the germline V gene. The CDR3 length is 14 residues. The record originates from a study of blood T cell repertoires in COVID-19. In the study overall: Samples taken during acute and convalescent COVID-19 were collected in the United States, Italy and Spain. PBMCs, B-cell-depleted T cells, or T cells provided the cDNA or gDNA that made up the material.

This sequence originates from a man between 70 and 80 years old with active COVID-19. The chain carries TRBV9 and TRBJ2-1; D perhaps matches TRBD2 (6 bases). Sequenced material: peripheral blood. In nucleotides, the CDR3 is TGTGCCAGCAGCTTTAACGGGGGTTTCAATGAGCAGTTCTTC. Encoded protein: CASSFNGGFNEQFF.